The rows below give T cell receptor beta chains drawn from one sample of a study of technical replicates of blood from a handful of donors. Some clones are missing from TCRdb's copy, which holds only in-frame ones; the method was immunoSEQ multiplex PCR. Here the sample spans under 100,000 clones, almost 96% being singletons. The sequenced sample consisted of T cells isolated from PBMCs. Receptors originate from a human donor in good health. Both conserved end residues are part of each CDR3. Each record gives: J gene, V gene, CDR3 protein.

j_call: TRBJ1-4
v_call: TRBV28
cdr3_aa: CASIGVDGGNEKLFF

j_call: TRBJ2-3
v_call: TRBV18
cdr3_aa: CASSPRQGNTDTQYF

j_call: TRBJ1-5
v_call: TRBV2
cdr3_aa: CASSDRGLSQPQHF

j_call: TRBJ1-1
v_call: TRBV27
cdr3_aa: CASSLSPSTEAFF

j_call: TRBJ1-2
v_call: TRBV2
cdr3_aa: CASRRDDGGSTF

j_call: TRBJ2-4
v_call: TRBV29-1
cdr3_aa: CSVLGQTKNIQYF

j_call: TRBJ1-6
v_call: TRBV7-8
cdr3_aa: CASAPHARSPLHF

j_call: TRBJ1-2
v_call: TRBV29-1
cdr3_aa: CSVEGAGMDGYTF

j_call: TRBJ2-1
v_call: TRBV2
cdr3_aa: CASRLQGVHTNEQFF

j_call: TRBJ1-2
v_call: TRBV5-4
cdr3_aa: CASSFQGQGNYGYTF

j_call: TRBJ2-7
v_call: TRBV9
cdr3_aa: CASSPRPGDEQYF

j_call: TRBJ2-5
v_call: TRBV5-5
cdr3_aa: CASSSMEETQYF

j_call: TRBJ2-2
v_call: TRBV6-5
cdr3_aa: CASSYSSGGATGELFF

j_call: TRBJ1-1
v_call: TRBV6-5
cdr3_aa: CASGHGTGYTEAFF

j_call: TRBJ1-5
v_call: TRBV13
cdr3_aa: CASSPGGNQPQHF

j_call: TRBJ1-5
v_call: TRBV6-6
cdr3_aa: CASSSGGGSNQPQHF

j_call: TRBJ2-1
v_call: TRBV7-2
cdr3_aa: CASSIGRDSEQFF

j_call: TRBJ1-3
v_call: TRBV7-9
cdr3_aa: CASSLAPGESGNTIYF

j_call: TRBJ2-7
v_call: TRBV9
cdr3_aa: CASSATRDRGLYEQYF

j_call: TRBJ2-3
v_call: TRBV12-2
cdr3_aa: CASRLGVTGISTDTQYF

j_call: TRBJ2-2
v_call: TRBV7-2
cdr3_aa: CASSFGGGLAYAGELFF

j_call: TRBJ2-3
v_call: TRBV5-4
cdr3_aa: CASSLSREQYF

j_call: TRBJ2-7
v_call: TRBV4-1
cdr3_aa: CASSQETSAYYEQYF

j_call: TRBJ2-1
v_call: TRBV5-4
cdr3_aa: CASSLGAGGTYNEQFF

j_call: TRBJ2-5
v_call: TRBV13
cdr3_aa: CASSLSMARVTQYF

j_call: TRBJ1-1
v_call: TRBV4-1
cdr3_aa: CASSQERGTGVNTEAFF

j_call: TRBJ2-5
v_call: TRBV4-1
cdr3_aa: CASSQESIKPSEKETQYF

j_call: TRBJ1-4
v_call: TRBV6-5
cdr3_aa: CASSYAFANEKLFF

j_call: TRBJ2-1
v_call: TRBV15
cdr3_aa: CATSSKQDNEQFF

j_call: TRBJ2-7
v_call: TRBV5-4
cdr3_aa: CASSLDKDRPYEQYF

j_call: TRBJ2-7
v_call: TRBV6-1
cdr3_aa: CASSEGSGGPHEQYF

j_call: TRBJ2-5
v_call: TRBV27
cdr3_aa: CASSPPSEPLETQYF

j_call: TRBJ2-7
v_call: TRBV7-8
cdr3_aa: CASSLDISYEQYF

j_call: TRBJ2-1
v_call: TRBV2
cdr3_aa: CASRTPGLAGLNEQFF

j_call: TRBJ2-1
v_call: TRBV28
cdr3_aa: CASSLYPWDSTTNEQFF

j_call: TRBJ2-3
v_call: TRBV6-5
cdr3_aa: CASSYSFGDTQYF